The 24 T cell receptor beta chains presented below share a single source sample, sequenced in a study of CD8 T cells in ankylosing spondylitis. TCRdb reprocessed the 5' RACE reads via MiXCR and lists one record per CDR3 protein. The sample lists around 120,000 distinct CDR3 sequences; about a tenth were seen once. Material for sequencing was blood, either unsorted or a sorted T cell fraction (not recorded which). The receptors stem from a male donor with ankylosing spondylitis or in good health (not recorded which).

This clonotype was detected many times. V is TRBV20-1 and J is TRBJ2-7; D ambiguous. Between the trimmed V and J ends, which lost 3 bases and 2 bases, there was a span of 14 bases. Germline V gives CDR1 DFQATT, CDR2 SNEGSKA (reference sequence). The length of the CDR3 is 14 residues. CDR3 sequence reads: CSASGSVPPYEQYF. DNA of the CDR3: TGCAGTGCTAGTGGGTCAGTCCCCCCCTACGAGCAGTACTTC.

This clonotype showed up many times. The CDR3 sequence: CAWRDGPLGRYGYTF. In nucleotides, the CDR3 is TGTGCCTGGAGGGACGGCCCCCTCGGACGCTATGGCTACACCTTC. The chain recombines TRBV30 with TRBJ1-2; unclear D gene. The germline V gene encodes CDR1 GTSNPN and CDR2 SVGIG (reference sequence). Trimming took 3 bases from V and 4 from J, leaving 18 bases between them. The CDR3 sequence is 15 residues long. The whole variable domain, filled in from reference TRBV30 and TRBJ1-2, reads SQTIHQWPATLVQPVGSPLSLECTVEGTSNPNLYWYRQAAGRGLQLLFYSVGIGQISSEVPQNLSASRPQDRQFILSSKKLLLSDSGFYLCAWRDGPLGRYGYTFGSGTRLTVV.

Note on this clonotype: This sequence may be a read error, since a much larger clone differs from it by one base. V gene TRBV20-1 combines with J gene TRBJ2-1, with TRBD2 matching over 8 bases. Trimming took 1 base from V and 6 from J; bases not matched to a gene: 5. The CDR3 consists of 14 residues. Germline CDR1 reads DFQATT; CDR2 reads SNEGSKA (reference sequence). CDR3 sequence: CSARVAGYSNEQFF. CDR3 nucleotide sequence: TGCAGTGCTAGAGTAGCGGGATACAGCAATGAGCAGTTCTTC.

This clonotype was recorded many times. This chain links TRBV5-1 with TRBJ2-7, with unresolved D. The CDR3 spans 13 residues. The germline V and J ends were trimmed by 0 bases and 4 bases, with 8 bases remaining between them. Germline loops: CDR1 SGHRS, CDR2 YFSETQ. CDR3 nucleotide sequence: TGCGCCAGCAGCTTGGTTCCGGGTTACGAGCAGTACTTC. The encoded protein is CASSLVPGYEQYF.

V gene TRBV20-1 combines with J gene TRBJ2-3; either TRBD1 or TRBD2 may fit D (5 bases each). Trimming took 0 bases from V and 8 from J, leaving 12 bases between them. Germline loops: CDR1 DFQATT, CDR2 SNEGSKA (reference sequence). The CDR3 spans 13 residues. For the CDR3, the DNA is TGCAGTGCTAGAGATCGGGTTGGGGGTACGCAGTATTTT. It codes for CSARDRVGGTQYF.

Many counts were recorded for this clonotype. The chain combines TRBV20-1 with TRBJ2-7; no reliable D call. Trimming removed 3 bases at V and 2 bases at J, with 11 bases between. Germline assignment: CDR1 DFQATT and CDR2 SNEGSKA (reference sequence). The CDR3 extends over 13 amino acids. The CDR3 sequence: CSASSRSTYEQYF. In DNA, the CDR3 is TGCAGTGCTAGTTCGCGTTCCACCTACGAGCAGTACTTC.

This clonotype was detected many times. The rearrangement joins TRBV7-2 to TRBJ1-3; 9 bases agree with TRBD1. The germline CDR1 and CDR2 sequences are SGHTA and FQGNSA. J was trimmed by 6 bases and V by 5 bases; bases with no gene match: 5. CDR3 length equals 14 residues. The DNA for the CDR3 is TGTGCCAGCAGCCCCGGGACAGGGATAAACACCATATATTTT. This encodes CASSPGTGINTIYF.

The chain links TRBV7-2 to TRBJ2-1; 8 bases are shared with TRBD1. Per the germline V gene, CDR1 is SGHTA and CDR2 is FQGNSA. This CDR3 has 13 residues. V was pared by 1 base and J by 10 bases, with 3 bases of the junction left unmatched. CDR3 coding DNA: TGTGCCAGCAGCTTAGACAGGGGGGACGAGCAGTTCTTC. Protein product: CASSLDRGDEQFF. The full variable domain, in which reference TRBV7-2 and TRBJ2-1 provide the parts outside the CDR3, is GAGVSQSPSNKVTEKGKDVELRCDPISGHTALYWYRQSLGQGLEFLIYFQGNSAPDKSGLPSDRFSAERTGGSVSTLTIQRTQQEDSAVYLCASSLDRGDEQFFGPGTRLTVL.

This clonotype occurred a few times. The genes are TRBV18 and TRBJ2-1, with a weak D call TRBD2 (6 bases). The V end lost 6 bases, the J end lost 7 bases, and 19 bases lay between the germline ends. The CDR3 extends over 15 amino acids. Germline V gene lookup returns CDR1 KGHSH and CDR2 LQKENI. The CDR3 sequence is CASSPDSGGNNEQFF. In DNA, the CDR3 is TGTGCCAGCTCGCCGGATAGCGGAGGTAATAATGAGCAGTTCTTC.

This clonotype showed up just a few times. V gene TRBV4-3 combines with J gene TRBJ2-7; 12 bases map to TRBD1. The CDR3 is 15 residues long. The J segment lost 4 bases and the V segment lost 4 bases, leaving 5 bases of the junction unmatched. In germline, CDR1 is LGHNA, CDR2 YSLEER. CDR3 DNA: TGCGCCAGCAGCCCCCGGGACAGGGGGCCTTACGAGCAGTACTTC. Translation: CASSPRDRGPYEQYF.

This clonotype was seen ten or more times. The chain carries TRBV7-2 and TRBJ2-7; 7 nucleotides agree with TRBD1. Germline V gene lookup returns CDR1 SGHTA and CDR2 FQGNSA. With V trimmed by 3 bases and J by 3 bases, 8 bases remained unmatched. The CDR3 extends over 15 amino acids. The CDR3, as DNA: TGTGCCAGCAGCTTGGAAGGGGGCGGCGACTACGAGCAGTACTTC. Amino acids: CASSLEGGGDYEQYF.

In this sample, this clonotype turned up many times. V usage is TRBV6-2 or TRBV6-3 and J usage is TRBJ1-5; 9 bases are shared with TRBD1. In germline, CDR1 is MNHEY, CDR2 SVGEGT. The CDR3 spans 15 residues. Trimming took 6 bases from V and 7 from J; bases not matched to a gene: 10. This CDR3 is CASRSRDRAGQPQHF. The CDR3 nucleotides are TGTGCCAGCAGAAGCCGGGACAGGGCCGGCCAGCCCCAGCATTTT.

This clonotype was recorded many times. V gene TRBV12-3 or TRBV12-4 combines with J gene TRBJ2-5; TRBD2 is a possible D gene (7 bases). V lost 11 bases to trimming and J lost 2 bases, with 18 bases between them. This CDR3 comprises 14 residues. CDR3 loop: CASAGGGVQETQYF. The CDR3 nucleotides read TGTGCCTCCGCCGGAGGGGGGGTACAAGAGACCCAGTACTTC.

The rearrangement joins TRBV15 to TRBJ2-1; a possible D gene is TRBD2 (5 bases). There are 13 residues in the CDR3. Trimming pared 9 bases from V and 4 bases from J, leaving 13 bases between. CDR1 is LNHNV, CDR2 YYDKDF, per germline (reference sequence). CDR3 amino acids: CATTPREYNEQFF. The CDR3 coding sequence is TGTGCCACTACTCCCCGGGAATACAATGAGCAGTTCTTC.

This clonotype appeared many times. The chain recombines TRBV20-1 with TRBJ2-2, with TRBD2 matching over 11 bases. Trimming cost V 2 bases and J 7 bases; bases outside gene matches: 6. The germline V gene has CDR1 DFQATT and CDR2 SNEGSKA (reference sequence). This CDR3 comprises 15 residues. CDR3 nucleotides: TGCAGTGCTAGATTTAGCGGGAGGGATAGCGGGGAGCTGTTTTTT. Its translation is CSARFSGRDSGELFF.

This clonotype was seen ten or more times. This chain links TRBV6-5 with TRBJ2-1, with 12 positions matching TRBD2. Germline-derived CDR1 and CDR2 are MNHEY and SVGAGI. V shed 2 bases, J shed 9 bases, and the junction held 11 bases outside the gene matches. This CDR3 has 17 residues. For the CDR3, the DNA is TGTGCCAGCAGTTACGCCGAGACTAGCGGGAGTTTAGTTGAGCAGTTCTTC. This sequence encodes CASSYAETSGSLVEQFF.

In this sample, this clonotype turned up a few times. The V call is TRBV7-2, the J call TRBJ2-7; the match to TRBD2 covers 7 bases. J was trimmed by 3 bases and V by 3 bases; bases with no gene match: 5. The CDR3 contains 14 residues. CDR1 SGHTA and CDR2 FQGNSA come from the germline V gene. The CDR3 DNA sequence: TGTGCCAGCAGCTTTGCTAGCGGCCTCTACGAGCAGTACTTC. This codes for CASSFASGLYEQYF. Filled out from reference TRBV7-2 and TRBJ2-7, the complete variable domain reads GAGVSQSPSNKVTEKGKDVELRCDPISGHTALYWYRQSLGQGLEFLIYFQGNSAPDKSGLPSDRFSAERTGGSVSTLTIQRTQQEDSAVYLCASSFASGLYEQYFGPGTRLTVT.

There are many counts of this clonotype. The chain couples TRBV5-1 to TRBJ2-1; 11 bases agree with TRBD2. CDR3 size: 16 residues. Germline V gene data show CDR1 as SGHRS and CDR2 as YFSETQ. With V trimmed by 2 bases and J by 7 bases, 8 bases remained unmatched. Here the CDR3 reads CASSFILAGDGNEQFF. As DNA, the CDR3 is TGCGCCAGCAGCTTTATACTAGCGGGAGATGGGAATGAGCAGTTCTTC.

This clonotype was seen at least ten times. CDR3 in amino acids: CASGGLAVNNEQFF. DNA for the CDR3: TGTGCCAGCGGGGGACTAGCGGTTAACAATGAGCAGTTCTTC. The chain carries TRBV2 and TRBJ2-1; 11 bases are shared with TRBD2. CDR3 length: 14 residues. J lost 5 bases, V lost 8 bases, and 5 bases had no gene match. The germline gives CDR1 SNHLY, CDR2 FYNNEI.

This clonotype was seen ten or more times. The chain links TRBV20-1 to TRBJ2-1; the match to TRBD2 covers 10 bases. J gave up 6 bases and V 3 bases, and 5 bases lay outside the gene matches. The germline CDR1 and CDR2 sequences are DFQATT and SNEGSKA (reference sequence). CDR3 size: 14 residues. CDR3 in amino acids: CSARLLAGTNEQFF. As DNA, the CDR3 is TGCAGTGCTAGGTTACTAGCGGGGACCAATGAGCAGTTCTTC.

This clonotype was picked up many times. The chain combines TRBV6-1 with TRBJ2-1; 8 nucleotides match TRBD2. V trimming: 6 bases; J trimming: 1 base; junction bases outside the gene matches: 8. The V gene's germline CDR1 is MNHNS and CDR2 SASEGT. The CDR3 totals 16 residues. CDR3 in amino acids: CASSGPGTSSYNEQFF. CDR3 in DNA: TGTGCCAGCAGCGGTCCCGGGACTAGTTCCTACAATGAGCAGTTCTTC.

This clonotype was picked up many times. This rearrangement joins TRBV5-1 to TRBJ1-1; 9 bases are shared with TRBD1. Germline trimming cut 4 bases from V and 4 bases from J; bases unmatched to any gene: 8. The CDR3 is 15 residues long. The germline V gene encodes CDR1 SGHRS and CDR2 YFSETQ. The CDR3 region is CASSPGTGLSTEAFF. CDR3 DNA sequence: TGCGCCAGCAGCCCAGGGACAGGGCTTAGCACTGAAGCTTTCTTT.

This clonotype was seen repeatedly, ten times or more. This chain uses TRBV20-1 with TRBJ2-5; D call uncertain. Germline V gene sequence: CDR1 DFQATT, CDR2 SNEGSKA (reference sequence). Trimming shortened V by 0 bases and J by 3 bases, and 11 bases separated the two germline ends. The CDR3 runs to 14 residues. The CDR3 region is CSARESGQKETQYF. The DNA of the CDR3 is TGCAGTGCTAGAGAGTCTGGGCAGAAAGAGACCCAGTACTTC.

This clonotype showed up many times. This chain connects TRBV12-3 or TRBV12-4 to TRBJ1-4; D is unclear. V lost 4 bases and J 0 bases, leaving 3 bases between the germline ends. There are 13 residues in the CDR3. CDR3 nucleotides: TGTGCCAGCAGTTGGACAACTAATGAAAAACTGTTTTTT. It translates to CASSWTTNEKLFF.